The present T cell receptor beta chain was sequenced within a study of T cells after posttransplantation cyclophosphamide. Study-level findings and limits: Donor CD8+ memory clones often dominated recipient blood repertoires at later times. Blood and skin or GI T cell repertoires showed limited TRB overlap.

Clones were read by immunoSEQ multiplex PCR, and TCRdb kept only the in-frame ones, dropping some. There are fewer than 40,000 clones in the sample; about 89% occur only once, and roughly 0.22% lies in the top ten. This clone was seen once. Its antigen is as yet unknown. Trimming removed 2 bases at V and 10 bases at J, with 17 bases between. The germline V gene encodes CDR1 MNHEY and CDR2 SVGAGI. This CDR3 spans 14 amino acids. Cells defined as naive were viable CD3+CD4+ or CD3+CD8+ and CCR7+CD45RA+CD45RO-CD95-CD27+CD28+. The sequencing sample was made of naive CD4+ T cells sorted from PBMCs. The clonotype was recovered from a woman between 55 and 75 years old in good health, CMV-negative, and a related stem cell transplant donor. This sequence joins TRBV6-5 and TRBJ1-2, with TRBD1 as a possible D gene (5 bases). CDR3 nucleotides: TGTGCCAGCAGTTACACGGGGGGGAGGGTGGACTACACCTTC. It translates to CASSYTGGRVDYTF.